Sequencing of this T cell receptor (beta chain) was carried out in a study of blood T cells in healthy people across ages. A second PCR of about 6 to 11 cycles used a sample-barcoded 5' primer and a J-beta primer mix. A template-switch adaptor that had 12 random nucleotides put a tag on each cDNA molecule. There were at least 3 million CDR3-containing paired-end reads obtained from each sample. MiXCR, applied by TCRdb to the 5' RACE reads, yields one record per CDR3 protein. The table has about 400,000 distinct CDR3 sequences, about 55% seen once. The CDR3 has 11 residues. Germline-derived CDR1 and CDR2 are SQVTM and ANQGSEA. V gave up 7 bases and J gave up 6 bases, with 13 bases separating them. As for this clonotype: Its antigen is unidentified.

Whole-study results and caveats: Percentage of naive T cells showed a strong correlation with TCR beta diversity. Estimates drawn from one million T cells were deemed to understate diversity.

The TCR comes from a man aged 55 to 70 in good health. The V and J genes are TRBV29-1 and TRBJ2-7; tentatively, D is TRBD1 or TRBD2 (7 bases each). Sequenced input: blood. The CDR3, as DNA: TGCAGCGGCGGGGGACAGAGCGAGCAGTACTTC. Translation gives CSGGGQSEQYF.